These 14 T cell receptor beta chains were all obtained from the same sample, sequenced in a study of CD4 T cells in relation to SARS-CoV-2 and coronaviruses (dated by TCRdb to about 2021). CD4+ T cells from unexposed donors were collected before the COVID-19 pandemic (2011-2018). Library preparation used the immunoSEQ multiplex PCR assay. The table comes from immuneACCESS by way of TCRdb, which keeps in-frame sequences with V and J called. Part of the clones is missing from these tables; in studies checked, under half for an unresolved V gene and the rest for unknown reasons. Counted in this sample were 68,000 or so clones; approximately 95% of them appeared once. The ten largest clones add up to roughly 0.21% of the sample. The sample taken for sequencing was naive CD4+ T cells from PBMCs. Explained via the paper, the cell subset or site label denotes: naive CD4+ T cells isolated by negative enrichment. These receptors were collected from a human donor in good health.

The chain carries TRBV18 and TRBJ1-1; D is uncertain. V was pared by 6 bases and J by 1 base, with 6 bases between. The germline gives CDR1 KGHSH, CDR2 LQKENI. This CDR3 has 12 amino acids. CDR3 amino acids: CASSKGNTEAFF. DNA for the CDR3: TGTGCCAGCTCGAAAGGGAACACTGAAGCTTTCTTT.

The chain employs TRBV18 and TRBJ1-6, with D possibly being TRBD1 (6 bases). The CDR3 consists of 15 residues. Trimming took off 2 bases at V and 8 bases at J, with 13 bases between the two ends. Germline CDR1 KGHSH, CDR2 LQKENI. The CDR3: CASSPGGGFDSPLHF. CDR3 nucleotides: TGTGCCAGCTCACCAGGGGGCGGTTTTGATTCACCCCTCCACTTT.

The V and J genes are TRBV19 and TRBJ2-5; tentatively, D is TRBD2 (6 bases). V was pared by 3 bases and J by 7 bases, with 18 bases between. The CDR3 has 15 amino acids. Germline lookup yields CDR1 LNHDA and CDR2 SQIVND (reference sequence). CDR3 sequence reads: CASSIRDGGMWTQYF. CDR3 nucleotide sequence: TGTGCCAGTAGTATTAGGGACGGGGGTATGTGGACCCAGTACTTC. Drawing the rest from reference TRBV19 and TRBJ2-5, the complete variable domain is DGGITQSPKYLFRKEGQNVTLSCEQNLNHDAMYWYRQDPGQGLRLIYYSQIVNDFQKGDIAEGYSVSREKKESFPLTVTSAQKNPTAFYLCASSIRDGGMWTQYFGPGTRLLVL.

This sequence joins TRBV18 and TRBJ2-2; D might be TRBD1 (6 bases). This CDR3 contains 16 residues. The V gene's germline CDR1 is KGHSH and CDR2 LQKENI. The V end was cut by 3 bases, the J end by 3 bases, with 14 bases between. CDR3 region: CASSPRGGRDTGELFF. The CDR3, as DNA: TGTGCCAGCTCACCGAGAGGGGGTCGGGACACCGGGGAGCTGTTTTTT.

This sequence joins TRBV28 and TRBJ2-7; 7 bases line up with TRBD2. J gave up 4 bases and V 3 bases, and 0 bases lay outside the gene matches. This CDR3 spans 12 amino acids. Germline V gives CDR1 MDHEN, CDR2 SYDVKM. The CDR3 DNA follows: TGTGCCAGCAGTTTGGGGGGGTACGAGCAGTACTTC. Translating gives CASSLGGYEQYF.

This chain joins TRBV24-1 and TRBJ2-2; the D is unclear. V was shortened by 3 bases and J by 4 bases, with 8 bases between the two germline ends. Germline CDR1 reads KGHDR; CDR2 reads SFDVKD. The length of the CDR3 is 14 residues. Here the CDR3 reads CATSDPRLTGELFF. CDR3 DNA sequence: TGTGCCACCAGTGATCCACGACTCACCGGGGAGCTGTTTTTT.

J is TRBJ2-1 and V is TRBV6-1; TRBD2 agrees at 12 bases. CDR1 is MNHNS and CDR2 is SASEGT in the germline V gene. The CDR3 has 18 amino acids. The J segment lost 4 bases and the V segment lost 2 bases, leaving 9 bases of the junction unmatched. CDR3 protein: CASSEYRRTSGTYNEQFF. The DNA for the CDR3 is TGTGCCAGCAGTGAATATAGAAGGACTAGCGGGACTTACAATGAGCAGTTCTTC.

This chain uses TRBV3-1 (or the pseudogene TRBV3-2) with TRBJ1-6; D ambiguous. Germline V gives CDR1 LGHDT, CDR2 YNNKEL (reference sequence). The CDR3 has 14 amino acids. V was trimmed by 1 base and J by 7 bases, leaving 8 bases between them. The CDR3 sequence: CASSQGGRNSPLHF. The CDR3, as DNA: TGTGCCAGCAGCCAAGGCGGAAGAAATTCACCCCTCCACTTT.

This chain connects TRBV10-3 to TRBJ1-6; 10 positions match TRBD1. With 3 bases clipped from V and 5 bases from J, the junction kept 4 bases outside the gene matches. This CDR3 region has 16 residues. The germline V gene encodes CDR1 ENHRY and CDR2 SYGVKD. CDR3 bases: TGTGCCATCAGTGATCGGGACAGGGGTGATAATTCACCCCTCCACTTT. This gives the protein CAISDRDRGDNSPLHF.

In its sample, this clone was seen once. The chain employs TRBV18 and TRBJ1-5; 7 nucleotides agree with TRBD1. This CDR3 is built from 13 residues. Germline-derived CDR1 and CDR2 are KGHSH and LQKENI. V trimming: 6 bases; J trimming: 4 bases; junction bases outside the gene matches: 3. DNA of the CDR3: TGTGCCAGCTCTCGGGACAGAAATCAGCCCCAGCATTTT. This sequence encodes CASSRDRNQPQHF.

The chain employs TRBV5-1 and TRBJ2-5; D might be TRBD2 (5 bases). This CDR3 region has 16 residues. Germline CDR1 and CDR2: SGHRS and YFSETQ. Trimming removed 4 bases at V and 2 bases at J, with 18 bases between. The CDR3 reads CASSPRDGSGQETQYF. The CDR3 DNA reads as TGCGCCAGCAGCCCCCGAGACGGCTCGGGGCAAGAGACCCAGTACTTC. The full variable domain, its missing parts supplied by reference TRBV5-1 and TRBJ2-5, is KAGVTQTPRYLIKTRGQQVTLSCSPISGHRSVSWYQQTPGQGLQFLFEYFSETQRNKGNFPGRFSGRQFSNSRSEMNVSTLELGDSALYLCASSPRDGSGQETQYFGPGTRLLVL.

The chain couples TRBV18 to TRBJ1-1, with a tentative D call TRBD1 (6 bases). From germline, CDR1 is KGHSH and CDR2 LQKENI. Trimming stripped 0 bases from V and 1 base from J, with 12 bases between. The CDR3 totals 16 residues. The CDR3 here is CASSPPRGVANTEAFF. CDR3 DNA sequence: TGTGCCAGCTCACCACCGAGGGGGGTGGCGAACACTGAAGCTTTCTTT.

The J gene is TRBJ2-1, the V gene TRBV3-1 (or the pseudogene TRBV3-2); no reliable D call. Germline V gene sequence: CDR1 LGHDT, CDR2 YNNKEL (reference sequence). Trimming shortened V by 2 bases and J by 6 bases, and 11 bases separated the two germline ends. The CDR3 spans 14 residues. For the CDR3, the DNA is TGTGCCAGCAGCCAATTCCTAGAAAGCAATGAGCAGTTCTTC. Its translation is CASSQFLESNEQFF.

CDR3 residues: CASRRTGLDYEQFF. The CDR3 region has the DNA TGTGCCAGCAGACGGACAGGGCTTGACTATGAGCAGTTCTTC. V is TRBV27 and J is TRBJ2-1; 8 bases match TRBD1. Germline-derived CDR1 and CDR2 are MNHEY and SMNVEV (reference sequence). The length of the CDR3 is 14 residues. V was clipped by 6 bases and J by 8 bases; unmatched bases: 9.